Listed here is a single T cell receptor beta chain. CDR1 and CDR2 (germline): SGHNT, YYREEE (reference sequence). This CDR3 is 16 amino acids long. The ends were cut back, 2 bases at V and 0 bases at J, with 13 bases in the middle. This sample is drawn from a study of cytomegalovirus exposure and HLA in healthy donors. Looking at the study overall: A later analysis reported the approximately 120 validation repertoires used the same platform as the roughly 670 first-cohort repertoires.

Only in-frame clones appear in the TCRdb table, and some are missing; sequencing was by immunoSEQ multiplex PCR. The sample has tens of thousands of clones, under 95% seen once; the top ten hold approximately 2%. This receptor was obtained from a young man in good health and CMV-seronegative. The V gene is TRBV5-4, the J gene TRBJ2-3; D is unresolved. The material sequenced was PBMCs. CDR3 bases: TGTGCCAGCAGCTTTGCACCCTTACTAAGCACAGATACGCAGTATTTT. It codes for CASSFAPLLSTDTQYF.